The next 31 T cell receptor beta chains were all read from a single sample in a study of T cell responses to AZD1222 COVID-19 vaccine. Only in-frame clones appear in the TCRdb table, and some are missing; sequencing was by immunoSEQ multiplex PCR. Of approximately 100,000 clones listed, around 84% are singletons. The sequences come from peripheral blood, collected on day 0 of AZD1222 vaccination. The receptor source for this set is an adult in good health.

V and J are TRBV7-9 and TRBJ1-1, with D perhaps TRBD1 (5 bases). Germline lookup yields CDR1 SEHNR and CDR2 FQNEAQ (reference sequence). Deletions cut 3 bases from V and 8 bases from J, with 10 bases between. The CDR3 spans 12 residues. CDR3 amino acids: CASSFLGLEAFF. CDR3 bases: TGTGCCAGCAGCTTTCTGGGACTAGAAGCTTTCTTT.

The V gene is TRBV7-2, the J gene TRBJ2-7; perhaps TRBD1 as D (6 bases). Per the germline V gene, CDR1 is SGHTA and CDR2 is FQGNSA. This CDR3 has 16 amino acids. Deletions cut 2 bases from V and 2 bases from J, with 16 bases between. The CDR3 sequence is CASSLWGQGLPYEQYF. The CDR3 DNA sequence: TGTGCCAGCAGCTTATGGGGCCAGGGGCTTCCCTACGAGCAGTACTTC.

The chain uses TRBV28 and TRBJ1-5; TRBD1 might be the D (5 bases). The V gene lost 1 base and the J gene lost 6 bases, with 10 bases spanning the gap. CDR1 and CDR2 from the germline V gene are MDHEN and SYDVKM. The CDR3 runs to 14 residues. In DNA form, the CDR3 reads TGTGCCAGCAGTTTATTCAGGGTTGGTCAGCCCCAGCATTTT. It codes for CASSLFRVGQPQHF. Drawing the rest from reference TRBV28 and TRBJ1-5, the complete variable domain is DVKVTQSSRYLVKRTGEKVFLECVQDMDHENMFWYRQDPGLGLRLIYFSYDVKMKEKGDIPEGYSVSREKKERFSLILESASTNQTSMYLCASSLFRVGQPQHFGDGTRLSIL.

The chain employs TRBV29-1 and TRBJ2-1, with D perhaps TRBD1 or TRBD2 (5 bases each). The germline V gene encodes CDR1 SQVTM and CDR2 ANQGSEA. The CDR3 runs 14 residues. V lost 6 bases, J lost 3 bases, and 15 bases lay in between. DNA of the CDR3: TGCAGCGTCACACCCGGGACCCTCTACAATGAGCAGTTCTTC. Protein sequence: CSVTPGTLYNEQFF.

The J gene is TRBJ2-2, the V gene TRBV7-2; weak D call: TRBD2 (6 bases). Trimming removed 5 bases at V and 1 base at J, with 11 bases between. Looked up from germline, CDR1 is SGHTA and CDR2 is FQGNSA. The CDR3 is made up of 15 amino acids. The CDR3 DNA sequence: TGTGCCAGCAGCCGGAGGGCCGGGAACACCGGGGAGCTGTTTTTT. Translation: CASSRRAGNTGELFF.

The genes are TRBV5-6 and TRBJ2-7, with D unclear. The V end was cut by 1 base, the J end by 5 bases, with 10 bases between. There are 13 residues in the CDR3. CDR1 is SGHDT, CDR2 YYEEEE, per germline. CDR3 coding DNA: TGTGCCAGCAGCTTGCCACCTTCTAACGAGCAGTACTTC. It encodes CASSLPPSNEQYF.

The chain has TRBV20-1 and TRBJ2-1; D gene ambiguous. The CDR3 loop spans 11 amino acids. Germline V gives CDR1 DFQATT, CDR2 SNEGSKA (reference sequence). The V end was cut by 1 base, the J end by 7 bases, with 5 bases between. DNA for the CDR3: TGCAGTGCTAGAGTTGGGAATGAGCAGTTCTTC. This translates into CSARVGNEQFF.

This clone has a single count. The V call is TRBV10-3, the J call TRBJ2-3; TRBD2 agrees at 7 bases. The length of the CDR3 is 14 residues. Losses at the gene ends were 3 bases for V and 2 bases for J; bases not matched to a gene: 2. In germline, CDR1 is ENHRY, CDR2 SYGVKD. CDR3 sequence reads: CAISEGTTTDTQYF. The CDR3 nucleotides read TGTGCCATCAGTGAAGGGACTACCACAGATACGCAGTATTTT.

This clone was found once. The chain links TRBV27 to TRBJ1-5, with D unclear. The CDR3 is made up of 11 amino acids. Germline values: CDR1 MNHEY, CDR2 SMNVEV (reference sequence). The V end was cut by 8 bases, the J end by 12 bases, with 14 bases between. DNA of the CDR3: TGTGCCAGCGGCAGACTTAGAAGCCAGCATTTT. It encodes CASGRLRSQHF.

The V gene is TRBV6-2 or TRBV6-3, the J gene TRBJ1-1; no definite D call. Between the trimmed V and J ends, which lost 0 bases and 6 bases, there was a span of 2 bases. Per the germline V gene, CDR1 is MNHEY and CDR2 is SVGEGT. This CDR3 region has 11 residues. As DNA, the CDR3 is TGTGCCAGCAGTTACTCGTCTGAAGCTTTCTTT. This codes for CASSYSSEAFF.

This chain uses TRBV9 with TRBJ1-1; D is undetermined. Per the germline V gene, CDR1 is SGDLS and CDR2 is YYNGEE. The V and J ends lost 3 bases and 1 base respectively, with 13 bases between them. CDR3 length: 15 residues. This CDR3 reads CASSAGSGWNTEAFF. CDR3 DNA sequence: TGTGCCAGCAGCGCCGGATCTGGGTGGAACACTGAAGCTTTCTTT.

In regard to this clone: The same CDR3 can be traced to other DNA sequences in this sample. The chain employs TRBV18 and TRBJ1-5, with 11 bases fitting TRBD1. Trimming cost V 3 bases and J 6 bases; bases outside gene matches: 4. CDR3 size: 15 residues. CDR1 is KGHSH and CDR2 is LQKENI in the germline V gene. CDR3 loop: CASSPGTGGGQPQHF. The DNA for the CDR3 is TGTGCCAGCTCACCGGGGACAGGGGGTGGTCAGCCCCAGCATTTT.

The chain uses TRBV19 and TRBJ1-2; no clear D gene. Germline CDR1 LNHDA, CDR2 SQIVND (reference sequence). CDR3 length: 16 amino acids. With 6 bases removed from V and 5 bases from J, the gap between germline ends came to 22 bases. CDR3 protein: CASRPGGRVIVYGYTF. The CDR3 bases are TGTGCCAGTAGACCAGGTGGTCGGGTAATAGTTTATGGCTACACCTTC. The full variable domain, completed using reference TRBV19 and TRBJ1-2, is DGGITQSPKYLFRKEGQNVTLSCEQNLNHDAMYWYRQDPGQGLRLIYYSQIVNDFQKGDIAEGYSVSREKKESFPLTVTSAQKNPTAFYLCASRPGGRVIVYGYTFGSGTRLTVV.

The V gene is TRBV7-9, the J gene TRBJ1-4; 7 bases line up with TRBD1. The CDR3 length is 15 residues. Germline V gene data show CDR1 as SEHNR and CDR2 as FQNEAQ (reference sequence). Trimming cost V 5 bases and J 1 base; bases outside gene matches: 4. Here the CDR3 DNA reads TGTGCCAGCAGCCAGACAGGGCGAACTAATGAAAAACTGTTTTTT. Protein sequence: CASSQTGRTNEKLFF.

This clone was picked up one time. The J gene is TRBJ2-2, the V gene TRBV19; D is perhaps TRBD1 or TRBD2 (6 bases each). This CDR3 contains 15 residues. Trimming took 5 bases from V and 3 from J, leaving 13 bases between them. Germline CDR1 and CDR2: LNHDA and SQIVND (reference sequence). The DNA of the CDR3 is TGTGCCAGTAGTTTTCAAGGGGGGTACACCGGGGAGCTGTTTTTT. It encodes CASSFQGGYTGELFF.

The chain carries TRBV7-3 and TRBJ2-1, with D perhaps being TRBD1 or TRBD2 (5 bases each). The V gene lost 3 bases and the J gene lost 10 bases, with 10 bases spanning the gap. The germline CDR1 and CDR2 sequences are SGHTA and FQGTGA. The CDR3 runs to 12 residues. Here the CDR3 DNA reads TGTGCCAGCAGCTTTTCAGGGACGGAGCAGTTCTTC. Amino acid sequence: CASSFSGTEQFF.

In its sample, this clone was seen a few times. This chain links TRBV29-1 with TRBJ1-2; the D is unclear. This CDR3 is built from 13 residues. V lost 8 bases and J lost 4, with 17 bases in between. Germline CDR1 SQVTM, CDR2 ANQGSEA. Written as DNA, the CDR3 is TGCAGCCCGACACATTGCTCCATCTATGGCTACACCTTC. Encoded protein: CSPTHCSIYGYTF.

The CDR3 region is CASSLRLAGGPGYEQYF. Written as DNA, the CDR3 is TGTGCCAGCAGTTTAAGGCTAGCGGGAGGGCCTGGGTACGAGCAGTACTTC. The rearrangement uses TRBV28 and TRBJ2-7, with TRBD2 identical over 12 bases. V shed 2 bases and J 4 bases; nucleotides not matched to a gene: 9. Per the germline V gene, CDR1 is MDHEN and CDR2 is SYDVKM. The CDR3 runs to 17 residues. Drawing the rest from reference TRBV28 and TRBJ2-7, the complete variable domain is DVKVTQSSRYLVKRTGEKVFLECVQDMDHENMFWYRQDPGLGLRLIYFSYDVKMKEKGDIPEGYSVSREKKERFSLILESASTNQTSMYLCASSLRLAGGPGYEQYFGPGTRLTVT.

The rearrangement joins TRBV11-2 to TRBJ2-7; 7 bases align to TRBD1. The ends lost 3 bases at V and 4 bases at J; junction bases unmatched: 12. Looked up from germline, CDR1 is SGHAT and CDR2 is FQNNGV. This CDR3 contains 16 residues. Here the CDR3 reads CASSLAGTDSGYEQYF. The CDR3 DNA is TGTGCCAGCAGCTTGGCCGGGACAGACTCCGGGTACGAGCAGTACTTC.

V usage is TRBV2 and J usage is TRBJ2-1; TRBD2 matches 9 bases. Unmatched junction bases numbered 15, after V lost 5 bases and J lost 7 bases. Germline CDR1 SNHLY, CDR2 FYNNEI. The CDR3 is 17 residues long. As DNA, the CDR3 is TGTGCCAGCAGTCCTCCTCTTATTAGCGGGAGTCGGAATGAGCAGTTCTTC. As protein: CASSPPLISGSRNEQFF.

This clone was counted a single time. The chain couples TRBV7-3 to TRBJ2-7, with D perhaps matching TRBD1 or TRBD2 (5 bases each). V lost 0 bases to trimming and J lost 1 base, with 22 bases between them. CDR1 and CDR2 from the germline V gene are SGHTA and FQGTGA. This CDR3 has 19 residues. The CDR3 region has the DNA TGTGCCAGCAGCTTAACGGGTTTCGGCGTAGGGGACCTATCCTACGAGCAGTACTTC. It specifies CASSLTGFGVGDLSYEQYF.

The chain carries TRBV7-9 and TRBJ2-7; 7 positions match TRBD1. The CDR3 spans 15 residues. Germline CDR1 reads SEHNR; CDR2 reads FQNEAQ (reference sequence). The trim removed 5 bases at V and 4 bases at J, leaving 11 bases unmatched. CDR3: CASSPPGQRIYEQYF. Here the CDR3 DNA reads TGTGCCAGCAGCCCCCCGGGACAGAGAATTTACGAGCAGTACTTC. The entire variable domain, with the rest obtained from reference TRBV7-9 and TRBJ2-7, is as follows: DTGVSQNPRHKITKRGQNVTFRCDPISEHNRLYWYRQTLGQGPEFLTYFQNEAQLEKSRLLSDRFSAERPKGSFSTLEIQRTEQGDSAMYLCASSPPGQRIYEQYFGPGTRLTVT.

The rearrangement uses TRBV28 and TRBJ2-3, with 7 bases that match TRBD2. After removal of 1 base from V and 1 base from J, the junction contained 14 bases not matched to a gene. The CDR3 length is 19 residues. Germline-derived CDR1 and CDR2 are MDHEN and SYDVKM. CDR3 sequence (DNA): TGTGCCAGCAGTTTATTAGGTGCAGCGGGGTATGTGCGCACAGATACGCAGTATTTT. Translating gives CASSLLGAAGYVRTDTQYF.

The chain recombines TRBV28 with TRBJ1-4; no clear D gene. Trimming took off 3 bases at V and 0 bases at J, with 8 bases between the two ends. Germline V gene data show CDR1 as MDHEN and CDR2 as SYDVKM. This CDR3 is 15 amino acids long. CDR3 bases: TGTGCCAGCAGTTTGGGCGGTGCAACTAATGAAAAACTGTTTTTT. The encoded protein is CASSLGGATNEKLFF. The full variable domain, its missing parts supplied by reference TRBV28 and TRBJ1-4, is DVKVTQSSRYLVKRTGEKVFLECVQDMDHENMFWYRQDPGLGLRLIYFSYDVKMKEKGDIPEGYSVSREKKERFSLILESASTNQTSMYLCASSLGGATNEKLFFGSGTQLSVL.

V gene TRBV27 combines with J gene TRBJ1-5; 7 positions agree with TRBD1. The germline V gene encodes CDR1 MNHEY and CDR2 SMNVEV (reference sequence). The CDR3 has 14 amino acids. The J segment lost 2 bases and the V segment lost 6 bases, leaving 4 bases of the junction unmatched. CDR3 in amino acids: CASSNTGGNQPQHF. The CDR3 DNA follows: TGTGCCAGCAGCAATACAGGGGGCAATCAGCCCCAGCATTTT.

The V and J genes are TRBV27 and TRBJ1-1; possible D gene TRBD1, 5 bases. Trimming took off 3 bases at V and 1 base at J, with 12 bases between the two ends. Germline CDR1 and CDR2: MNHEY and SMNVEV (reference sequence). This CDR3 has 15 amino acids. The CDR3 region is CASSLEGPANTEAFF. CDR3 nucleotides: TGTGCCAGCAGTTTGGAGGGGCCCGCGAACACTGAAGCTTTCTTT.

The chain carries TRBV19 and TRBJ2-7; TRBD1 agrees at 8 bases. CDR1 is LNHDA, CDR2 SQIVND, per germline (reference sequence). The ends lost 4 bases at V and 6 bases at J; junction bases unmatched: 8. The CDR3 runs to 14 residues. The CDR3 loop reads CASSKGQVGGEQYF. The CDR3 DNA reads as TGTGCCAGTAGTAAGGGACAGGTCGGCGGCGAGCAGTACTTC.

The rearrangement joins TRBV9 to TRBJ2-1, with D perhaps given as TRBD1 or TRBD2 (5 bases each). Trimming stripped 0 bases from V and 7 bases from J, with 14 bases between. CDR1 SGDLS and CDR2 YYNGEE come from the germline V gene. The CDR3 runs 15 residues. The CDR3 loop reads CASSVVGTRYNEQFF. Written as DNA, the CDR3 is TGTGCCAGCAGCGTAGTAGGGACCCGGTATAATGAGCAGTTCTTC.

This clone was recorded a few times. The rearrangement joins TRBV4-1 to TRBJ2-2; D perhaps matches TRBD1 (6 bases). The V and J ends lost 0 bases and 7 bases respectively, with 12 bases between them. This CDR3 is built from 15 residues. The germline CDR1 and CDR2 sequences are MGHRA and YSYEKL. The CDR3 nucleotides are TGCGCCAGCAGCCAAGAGGGGACACTCATCGGGGAGCTGTTTTTT. This gives the protein CASSQEGTLIGELFF.

CDR3 bases: TGTGCCAGCAGCTTAGGTTGGGACAGATTATACGAGCAGTACTTC. It is translated as CASSLGWDRLYEQYF. This chain uses TRBV11-2 with TRBJ2-7; 7 positions match TRBD1. J lost 4 bases, V lost 1 base, and 7 bases had no gene match. Germline values: CDR1 SGHAT, CDR2 FQNNGV. The CDR3 is 15 residues long.

The rearrangement uses TRBV30 and TRBJ2-7; 9 nucleotides align to TRBD2. This CDR3 is 14 amino acids long. V trimming: 1 base; J trimming: 1 base; junction bases outside the gene matches: 2. The V gene's germline CDR1 is GTSNPN and CDR2 SVGIG (reference sequence). CDR3 bases: TGTGCCTGGAGTGGTCTAGCGGGATCCTACGAGCAGTACTTC. Translation: CAWSGLAGSYEQYF.